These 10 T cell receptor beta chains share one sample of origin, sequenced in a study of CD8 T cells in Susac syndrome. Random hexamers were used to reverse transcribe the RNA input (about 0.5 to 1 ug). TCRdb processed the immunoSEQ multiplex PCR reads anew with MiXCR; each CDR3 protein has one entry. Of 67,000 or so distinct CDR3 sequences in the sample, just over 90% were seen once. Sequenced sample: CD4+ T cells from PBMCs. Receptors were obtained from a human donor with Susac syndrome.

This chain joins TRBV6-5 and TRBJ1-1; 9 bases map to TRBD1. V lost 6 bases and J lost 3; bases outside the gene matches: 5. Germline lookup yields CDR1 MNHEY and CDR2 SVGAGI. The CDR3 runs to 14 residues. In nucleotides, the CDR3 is TGTGCCAGCAGACGGGACAGGGTCTACACTGAAGCTTTCTTT. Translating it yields CASRRDRVYTEAFF.

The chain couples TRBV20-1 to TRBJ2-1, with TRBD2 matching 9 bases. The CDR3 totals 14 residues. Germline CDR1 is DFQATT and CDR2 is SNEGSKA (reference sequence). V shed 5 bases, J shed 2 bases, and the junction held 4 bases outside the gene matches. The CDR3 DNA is TGCAGTGCTGGCGGGGGGGCCGCCTACAATGAGCAGTTCTTC. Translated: CSAGGGAAYNEQFF.

The chain's CDR3 is CSATPGGGETQYF. The CDR3 nucleotides are TGCAGTGCCACCCCAGGAGGGGGTGAGACCCAGTACTTC. This chain uses TRBV20-1 with TRBJ2-5; D could derive from TRBD1 or TRBD2 (6 bases each). Germline values: CDR1 DFQATT, CDR2 SNEGSKA (reference sequence). V gave up 6 bases and J gave up 5 bases, with 16 bases separating them. The CDR3 is 13 residues long.

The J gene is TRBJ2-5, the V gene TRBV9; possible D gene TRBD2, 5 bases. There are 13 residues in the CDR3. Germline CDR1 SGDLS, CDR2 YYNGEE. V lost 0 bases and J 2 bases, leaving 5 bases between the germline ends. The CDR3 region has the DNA TGTGCCAGCAGCGTAGGCGGGCAAGAGACCCAGTACTTC. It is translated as CASSVGGQETQYF.

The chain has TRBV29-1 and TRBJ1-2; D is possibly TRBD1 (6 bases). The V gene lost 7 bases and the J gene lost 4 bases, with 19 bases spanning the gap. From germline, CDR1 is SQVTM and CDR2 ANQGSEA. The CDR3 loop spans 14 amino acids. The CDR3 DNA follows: TGCAGCGCCCAGGGGCCCTTTCTTGGCTATGGCTACACCTTC. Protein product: CSAQGPFLGYGYTF.

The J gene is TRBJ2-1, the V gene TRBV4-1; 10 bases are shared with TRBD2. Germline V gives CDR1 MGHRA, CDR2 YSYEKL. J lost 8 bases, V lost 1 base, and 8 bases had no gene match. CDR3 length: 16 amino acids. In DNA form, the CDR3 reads TGCGCCAGCAGCCAAGTGCAGCGGGGGGGCGTCCATGAGCAGTTCTTC. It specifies CASSQVQRGGVHEQFF.

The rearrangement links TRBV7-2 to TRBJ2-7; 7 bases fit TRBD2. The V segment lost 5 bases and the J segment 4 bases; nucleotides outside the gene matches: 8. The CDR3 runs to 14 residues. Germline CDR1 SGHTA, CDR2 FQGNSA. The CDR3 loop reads CASSREGSIYEQYF. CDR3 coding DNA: TGTGCCAGCAGCAGGGAGGGGTCTATTTACGAGCAGTACTTC.

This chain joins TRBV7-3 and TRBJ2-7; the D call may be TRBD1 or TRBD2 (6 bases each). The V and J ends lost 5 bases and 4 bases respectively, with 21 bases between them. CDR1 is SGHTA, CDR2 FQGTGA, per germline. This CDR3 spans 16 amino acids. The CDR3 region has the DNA TGTGCCAGCAGCCCAGCGCGGGGCCAGGGGAGTTACGAGCAGTACTTC. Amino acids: CASSPARGQGSYEQYF. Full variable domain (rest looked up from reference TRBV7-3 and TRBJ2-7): GAGVSQTPSNKVTEKGKYVELRCDPISGHTALYWYRQSLGQGPEFLIYFQGTGAADDSGLPNDRFFAVRPEGSVSTLKIQRTERGDSAVYLCASSPARGQGSYEQYFGPGTRLTVT.

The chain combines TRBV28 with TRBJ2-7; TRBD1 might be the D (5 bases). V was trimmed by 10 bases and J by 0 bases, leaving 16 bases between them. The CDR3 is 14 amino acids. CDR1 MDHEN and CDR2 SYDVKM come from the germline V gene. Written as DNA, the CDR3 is TGTGCCATAAGAGACAGCCTCAACTCCTACGAGCAGTACTTC. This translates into CAIRDSLNSYEQYF.

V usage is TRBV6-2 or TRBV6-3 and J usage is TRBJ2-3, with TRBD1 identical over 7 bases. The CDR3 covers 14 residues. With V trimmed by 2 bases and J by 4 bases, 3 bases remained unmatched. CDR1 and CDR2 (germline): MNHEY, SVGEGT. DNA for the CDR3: TGTGCCAGCAGTTACAACAGGGGTCCAGATACGCAGTATTTT. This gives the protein CASSYNRGPDTQYF.